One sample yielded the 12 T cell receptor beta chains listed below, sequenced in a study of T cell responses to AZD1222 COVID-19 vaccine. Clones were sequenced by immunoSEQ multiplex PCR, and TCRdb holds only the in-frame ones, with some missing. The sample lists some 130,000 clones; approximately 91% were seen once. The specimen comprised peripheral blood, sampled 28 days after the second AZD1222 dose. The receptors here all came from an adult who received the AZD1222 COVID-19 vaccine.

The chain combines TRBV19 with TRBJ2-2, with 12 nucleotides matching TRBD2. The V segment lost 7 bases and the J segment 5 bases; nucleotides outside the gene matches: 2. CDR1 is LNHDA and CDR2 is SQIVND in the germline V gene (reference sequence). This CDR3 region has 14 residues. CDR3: CASIGLAGTGELFF. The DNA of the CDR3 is TGTGCCAGTATCGGACTAGCGGGGACCGGGGAGCTGTTTTTT.

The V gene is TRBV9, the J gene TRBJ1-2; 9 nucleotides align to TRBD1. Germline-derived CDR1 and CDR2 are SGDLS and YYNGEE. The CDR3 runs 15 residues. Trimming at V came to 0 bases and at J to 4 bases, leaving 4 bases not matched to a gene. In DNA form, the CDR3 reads TGTGCCAGCAGCGTAGCCCCGGGACAGGGCTATGGCTACACCTTC. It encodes CASSVAPGQGYGYTF.

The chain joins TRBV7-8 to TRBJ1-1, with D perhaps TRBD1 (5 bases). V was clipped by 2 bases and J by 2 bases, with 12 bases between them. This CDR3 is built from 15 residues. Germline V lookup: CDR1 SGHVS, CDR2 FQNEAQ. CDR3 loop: CASSLSPGLNTEAFF. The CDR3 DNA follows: TGTGCCAGCAGCTTATCGCCAGGGTTAAACACTGAAGCTTTCTTT. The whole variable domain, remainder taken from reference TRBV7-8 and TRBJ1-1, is GAGVSQSPRYKVAKRGQDVALRCDPISGHVSLFWYQQALGQGPEFLTYFQNEAQLDKSGLPSDRFFAERPEGSVSTLKIQRTQQEDSAVYLCASSLSPGLNTEAFFGQGTRLTVV.

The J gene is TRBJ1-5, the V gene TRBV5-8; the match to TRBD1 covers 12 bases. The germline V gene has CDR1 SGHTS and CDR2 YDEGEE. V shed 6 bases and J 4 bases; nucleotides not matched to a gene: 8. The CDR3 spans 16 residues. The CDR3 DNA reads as TGTGCCAGCACCCGGGACAGGGGGCTAGGAAATCAGCCCCAGCATTTT. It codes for CASTRDRGLGNQPQHF.

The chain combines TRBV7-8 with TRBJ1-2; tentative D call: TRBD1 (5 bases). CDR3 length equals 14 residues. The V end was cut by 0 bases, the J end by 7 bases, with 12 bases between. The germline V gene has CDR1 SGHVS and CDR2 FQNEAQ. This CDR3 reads CASSLAQGSGGYTF. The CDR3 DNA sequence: TGTGCCAGCAGCTTAGCCCAGGGTAGTGGTGGCTACACCTTC.

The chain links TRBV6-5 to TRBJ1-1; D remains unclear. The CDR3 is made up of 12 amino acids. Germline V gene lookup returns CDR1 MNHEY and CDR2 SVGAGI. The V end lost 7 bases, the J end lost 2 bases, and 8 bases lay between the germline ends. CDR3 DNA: TGTGCCAGCATTCGACTTAACACTGAAGCTTTCTTT. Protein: CASIRLNTEAFF.

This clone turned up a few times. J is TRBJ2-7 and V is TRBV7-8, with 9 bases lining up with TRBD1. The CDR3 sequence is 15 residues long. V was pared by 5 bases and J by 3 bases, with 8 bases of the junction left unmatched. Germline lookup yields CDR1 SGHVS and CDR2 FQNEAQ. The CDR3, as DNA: TGTGCCAGCAGCCCAAGACTGACAGGGGGCTACGAGCAGTACTTC. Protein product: CASSPRLTGGYEQYF.

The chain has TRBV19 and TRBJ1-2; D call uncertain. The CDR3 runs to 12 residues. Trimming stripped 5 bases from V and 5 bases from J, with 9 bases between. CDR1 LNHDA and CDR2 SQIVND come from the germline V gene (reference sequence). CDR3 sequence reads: CASSPTGYGYTF. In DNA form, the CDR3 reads TGTGCCAGTAGTCCAACCGGGTATGGCTACACCTTC.

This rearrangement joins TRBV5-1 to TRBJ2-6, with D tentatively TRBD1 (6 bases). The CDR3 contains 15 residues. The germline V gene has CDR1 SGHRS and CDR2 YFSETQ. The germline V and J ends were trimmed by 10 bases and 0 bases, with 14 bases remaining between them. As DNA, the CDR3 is TGCGCCTCCGGGGACACCCGCTCTGGGGCCAACGTCCTGACTTTC. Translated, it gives CASGDTRSGANVLTF.

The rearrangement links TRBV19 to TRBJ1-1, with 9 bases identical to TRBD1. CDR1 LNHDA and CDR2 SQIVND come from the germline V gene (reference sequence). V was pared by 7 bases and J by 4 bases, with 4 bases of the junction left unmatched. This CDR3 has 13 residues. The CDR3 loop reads CASKDRGGTEAFF. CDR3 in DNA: TGTGCCAGTAAAGACAGGGGGGGCACTGAAGCTTTCTTT.

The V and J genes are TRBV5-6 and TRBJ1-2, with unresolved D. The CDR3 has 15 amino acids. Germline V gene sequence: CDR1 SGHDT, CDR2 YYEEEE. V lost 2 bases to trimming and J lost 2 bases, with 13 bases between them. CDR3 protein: CASSLDGRYNYGYTF. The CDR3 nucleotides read TGTGCCAGCAGCTTAGACGGCCGATACAACTATGGCTACACCTTC.

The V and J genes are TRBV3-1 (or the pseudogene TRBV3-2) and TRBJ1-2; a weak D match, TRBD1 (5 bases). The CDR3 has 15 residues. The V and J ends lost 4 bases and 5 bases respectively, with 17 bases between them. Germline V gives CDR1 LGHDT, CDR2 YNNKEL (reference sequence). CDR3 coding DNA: TGTGCCAGCAGCCGAACGCAGGGCCAGGGTTATGGCTACACCTTC. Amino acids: CASSRTQGQGYGYTF.